Here is one T cell receptor beta chain with its context. This sample stems from a study of blood T cell repertoires in COVID-19. Data came from immunoSEQ multiplex PCR; TCRdb stores just in-frame clones and leaves some out. The data hold over 350,000 clones, with approximately 90% observed a single time. J gave up 5 bases and V 3 bases, and 6 bases lay outside the gene matches. CDR1 DFQATT and CDR2 SNEGSKA come from the germline V gene (reference sequence). This CDR3 is built from 14 residues. The chain uses TRBV20-1 and TRBJ2-1, with 8 positions matching TRBD1. Sequencing was carried out using PBMCs or T cells enriched from blood (not recorded which). This receptor was identified in a young woman with acute COVID-19. The CDR3 region is CSASRGQVNNEQFF. CDR3 nucleotides: TGCAGTGCTAGTCGGGGACAGGTTAACAATGAGCAGTTCTTC.